This is a list of T cell receptor beta chains from one sample in a study of T cell repertoires in cytomegalovirus infection. MiXCR, applied by TCRdb to the reads, yields one record per CDR3 protein. The sample shows around 140,000 distinct CDR3 sequences, 25% to 35% of them seen only once. Their antigens remain unidentified. The sample was CD8+ T cells from cultured PBMCs, taken from culture after CMV antigen stimulation. The receptors here all came from a human donor in good health (CMV status not recorded). Some clones in this sample may be carry-over from other donors' samples. Both conserved end residues are part of each CDR3. The D gene is left open where the match is weak. Not every row has a clone size; where given, it reads once, few, many or a size class.

>TRBJ2-7|.|TRBV27|TRBD1
CASSLFGTVYEQYF
TGTGCCAGCAGTTTATTTGGGACAGTCTACGAGCAGTACTTC
>TRBJ2-7|.|TRBV7-8|.
CASSPSRHLYSYEQYF
TGTGCCAGCAGCCCTAGCAGACACCTATACTCCTACGAGCAGTACTTC
>TRBJ2-2|.|TRBV7-6|.
CASSLAIGGELFF
TGTGCCAGCAGCTTAGCGATAGGCGGGGAGCTGTTTTTT
>TRBJ2-1|.|TRBV6-2/TRBV6-3|.
CASSPRDMGDNEQFF
TGTGCCAGCAGTCCCCGGGACATGGGGGACAATGAGCAGTTCTTC
>TRBJ2-3|few|TRBV5-4|.
CASSLENRPPRGQYF
TGTGCCAGCAGCTTGGAAAATCGGCCCCCGCGGGGGCAGTATTTT
>TRBJ1-3|few|TRBV12-3/TRBV12-4|.
CASTPSLVGEEGNTIYF
TGTGCCAGCACCCCCTCCCTTGTCGGGGAAGAAGGCAACACCATATATTTT
>TRBJ1-6|.|TRBV27|.
CASSFGYYSPLHF
TGTGCCAGCAGTTTCGGGTATTATTCACCCCTCCACTTT
>TRBJ2-3|few|TRBV4-1|TRBD1
CASSQEPEGATDTQYF
TGCGCCAGCAGCCAAGAACCAGAGGGGGCGACAGATACGCAGTATTTT
>TRBJ2-1|many|TRBV7-2|.
CASSLGNINEQFF
TGTGCCAGCAGCTTAGGGAATATCAATGAGCAGTTCTTC
>TRBJ2-3|few|TRBV20-1|TRBD2
CSARFGGGNPGLVSTDTQYF
TGCAGTGCTAGATTCGGGGGGGGAAACCCGGGACTGGTTAGCACAGATACGCAGTATTTT
>TRBJ2-3|.|TRBV7-9|.
CASSLAHDTQYF
TGTGCCAGCAGCTTAGCGCATGATACGCAGTATTTT
>TRBJ2-5|few|TRBV7-4|TRBD1
CASSSTGMWETQYF
TGTGCCAGCAGCTCGACAGGGATGTGGGAGACCCAGTACTTC
>TRBJ1-1|.|TRBV12-3/TRBV12-4|.
CASSFGEITEAFF
TGTGCCAGCAGTTTTGGGGAAATCACTGAAGCTTTCTTT
>TRBJ2-7|few|TRBV7-9|.
CASSLAGARYEQYF
TGTGCCAGCAGCTTAGCGGGGGCTAGATACGAGCAGTACTTC
>TRBJ2-7|few|TRBV7-2|TRBD2
CASSLALGTLAGVYEQYF
TGTGCCAGCAGCTTAGCGCTGGGGACGCTAGCGGGGGTATACGAGCAGTACTTC
>TRBJ1-4|.|TRBV7-9|.
CASSSWETNEKLFF
TGTGCCAGCAGCTCCTGGGAGACTAATGAAAAACTGTTTTTT
>TRBJ2-7|.|TRBV19|.
CASSIAGRDEQYF
TGTGCCAGTAGTATAGCTGGGCGGGACGAGCAGTACTTC
>TRBJ2-1|.|TRBV7-9|.
CASSLAGQRSYNEQFF
TGTGCCAGCAGCTTAGCCGGACAGCGCTCCTACAATGAGCAGTTCTTC
>TRBJ2-5|many|TRBV19|.
CASSIGQSQYF
TGTGCCAGTAGTATAGGACAGTCCCAGTACTTC
>TRBJ2-3|.|TRBV7-2|TRBD2
CASRPGLEREIPSTDTQYF
TGTGCCAGCAGGCCGGGACTAGAGAGAGAGATCCCTAGCACAGATACGCAGTATTTT
>TRBJ2-2|.|TRBV5-4|TRBD2
CASSTPLAGELFF
TGTGCCAGCAGCACCCCACTAGCGGGGGAGCTGTTTTTT
>TRBJ2-1|.|TRBV20-1|.
CSAPSGLSYNEQFF
TGCAGTGCCCCCAGCGGGCTCTCCTACAATGAGCAGTTCTTC
>TRBJ2-3|.|TRBV7-6|TRBD1
CASSLATGDGDTDTQYF
TGTGCCAGCAGCTTAGCGACAGGGGACGGGGACACAGATACGCAGTATTTT
>TRBJ1-6|few|TRBV4-1|.
CASSQVNNRNSPLHF
TGCGCCAGCAGCCAAGTAAACAACCGGAATTCACCCCTCCACTTT
>TRBJ1-1|.|TRBV7-6|TRBD1
CASSSPLSPTGGYTEAFF
TGTGCCAGCAGCTCACCCCTCAGCCCAACAGGGGGATACACTGAAGCTTTCTTT
>TRBJ1-4|.|TRBV9|.
CASSVAAGGATNEKLFF
TGTGCCAGCAGCGTAGCAGCAGGAGGGGCAACTAATGAAAAACTGTTTTTT
>TRBJ2-5|many|TRBV12-3/TRBV12-4|.
CASSLSSWGRETQYF
TGTGCCAGCAGTTTATCAAGCTGGGGGCGAGAGACCCAGTACTTC
>TRBJ2-1|.|TRBV27|TRBD2
CASSAPLADPHNEQFF
TGTGCCAGCAGCGCCCCTCTAGCGGATCCTCACAATGAGCAGTTCTTC
>TRBJ2-1|few|TRBV7-2|TRBD2
CASSLIFAGVYNEQFF
TGTGCCAGCAGCTTAATCTTTGCGGGGGTGTACAATGAGCAGTTCTTC
>TRBJ2-3|.|TRBV19|.
CASSQSEHSTDTQYF
TGTGCCAGTAGTCAGTCTGAACATAGCACAGATACGCAGTATTTT
>TRBJ2-1|many|TRBV2|.
CASSEVRSYNEQFF
TGTGCCAGCAGTGAAGTACGCTCCTACAATGAGCAGTTCTTC
>TRBJ2-3|.|TRBV9|TRBD2
CASSPRAGGLGDTQYF
TGTGCCAGCAGCCCGAGGGCGGGGGGGCTGGGAGATACGCAGTATTTT
>TRBJ2-2|.|TRBV30|.
CALLGIDLNTGELFF
TGTGCCTTATTGGGGATCGATTTGAACACCGGGGAGCTGTTTTTT
>TRBJ1-2|few|TRBV7-4|.
CASTRSGDVNYGYTF
TGTGCCAGCACCCGAAGCGGAGACGTTAACTATGGCTACACCTTC
>TRBJ1-3|.|TRBV29-1|TRBD1
CSVEDRGLGGNTIYF
TGCAGCGTTGAAGACAGGGGGCTTGGTGGAAACACCATATATTTT
>TRBJ1-1|many|TRBV12-3/TRBV12-4|.
CASSLAGLNTEAFF
TGTGCCAGCAGTTTAGCTGGCCTGAACACTGAAGCTTTCTTT
>TRBJ2-1|.|TRBV6-8|.
CASSDGRYEQFF
TGTGCCAGCAGTGACGGTCGGTATGAGCAGTTCTTC
>TRBJ2-7|.|TRBV2|.
CASSVAVYEQYF
TGTGCCAGCAGTGTGGCAGTCTACGAGCAGTACTTC
>TRBJ2-5|few|TRBV27|TRBD1
CASSTIGTGVLETQYF
TGTGCCAGCAGTACCATCGGGACAGGGGTACTAGAGACCCAGTACTTC
>TRBJ2-7|.|TRBV7-8|.
CASSTGTPAYEQYF
TGTGCCAGCAGCACCGGGACTCCCGCCTACGAGCAGTACTTC
>TRBJ1-4|.|TRBV7-9|TRBD1
CASSSSPDRASEKLFF
TGTGCCAGCAGCTCTTCCCCGGACAGGGCGAGCGAAAAACTGTTTTTT
>TRBJ1-1|.|TRBV6-8|.
CASSYTGLGTEAFF
TGTGCCAGCAGTTACACAGGGCTGGGCACTGAAGCTTTCTTT
>TRBJ2-7|.|TRBV28|.
CASSFRAAYEQYF
TGTGCCAGCAGTTTTAGGGCGGCCTACGAGCAGTACTTC
>TRBJ2-6|.|TRBV27|.
CATRTASSGANVLTF
TGTGCCACCAGGACAGCCAGCTCTGGGGCCAACGTCCTGACTTTC
>TRBJ1-1|.|TRBV13|.
CASSYLGEDTEAFF
TGTGCCAGCAGCTACCTAGGAGAGGACACTGAAGCTTTCTTT
>TRBJ2-1|many|TRBV7-2|TRBD2
CASSLRSGGHNEQFF
TGTGCCAGCAGCTTACGCAGCGGGGGCCACAATGAGCAGTTCTTC
>TRBJ2-1|.|TRBV5-4|TRBD1
CASSLGQGWNEQFF
TGTGCCAGCAGCTTGGGACAGGGGTGGAATGAGCAGTTCTTC
>TRBJ2-3|.|TRBV24-1|.
CATSPDSTDTQYF
TGTGCCACCAGTCCGGACAGCACAGATACGCAGTATTTT
>TRBJ2-3|.|TRBV20-1|.
CSARGVAASTDTQYF
TGCAGTGCTAGGGGGGTAGCGGCTAGCACAGATACGCAGTATTTT
>TRBJ2-7|.|TRBV7-9|.
CASSLPGDPYEQYF
TGTGCCAGCAGCTTACCAGGTGACCCCTACGAGCAGTACTTC
>TRBJ1-2|few|TRBV27|TRBD1
CASSTGTVYGYTF
TGTGCCAGCAGTACCGGGACAGTCTATGGCTACACCTTC